Listed here is a single TCR beta chain. The antigen is not known. The junction departs from germline at one end; a sequencing error may be responsible. Looked up from germline, CDR1 is MNHNS and CDR2 is SASEGT. The CDR3 runs to 16 residues. The sample belongs to a study of identical twins. The study's findings and limits: Analyses of zero insertions could be partly confounded by invariant MAIT and iNKT cells. High-abundance cord blood beta clonotypes had fewer insertions; memory repertoires showed none. Within monozygotic twins, out-of-frame TCR alpha sharing was underestimated by the models.

Addition of a universal primer site occurred through template switching, and cDNA carried unique molecular identifiers. TCRdb used MiXCR to reprocess the 5' RACE reads, holding one entry per CDR3 protein. The data hold 1,800,000 or so distinct CDR3 sequences, with under 35% observed a single time. Sequenced sample: cord blood. The chain is built from TRBV6-1 and TRBJ1-1, with 9 bases fitting TRBD1. This clonotype originated in a newborn girl in good health. This chain's CDR3 is CASYEGTGYYFGEAFF. CDR3 DNA: TGCGCCAGCTACGAAGGGACAGGGTATTATTTTGGTGAAGCTTTCTTT.